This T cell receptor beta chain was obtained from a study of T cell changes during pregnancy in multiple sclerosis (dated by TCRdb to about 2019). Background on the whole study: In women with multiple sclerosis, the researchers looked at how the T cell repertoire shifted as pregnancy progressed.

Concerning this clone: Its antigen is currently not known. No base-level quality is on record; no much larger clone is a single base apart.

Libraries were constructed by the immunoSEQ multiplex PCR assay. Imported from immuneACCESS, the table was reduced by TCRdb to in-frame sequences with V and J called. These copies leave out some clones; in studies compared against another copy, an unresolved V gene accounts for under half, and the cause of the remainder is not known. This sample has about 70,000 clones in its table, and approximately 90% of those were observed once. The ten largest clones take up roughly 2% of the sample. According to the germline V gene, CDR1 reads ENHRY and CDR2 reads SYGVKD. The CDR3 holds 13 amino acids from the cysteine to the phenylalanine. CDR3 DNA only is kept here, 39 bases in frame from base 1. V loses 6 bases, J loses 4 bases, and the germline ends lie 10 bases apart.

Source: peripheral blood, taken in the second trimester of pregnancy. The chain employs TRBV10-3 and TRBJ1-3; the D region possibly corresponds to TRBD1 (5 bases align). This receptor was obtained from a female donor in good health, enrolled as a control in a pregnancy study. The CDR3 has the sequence CAISSDKGNTIYF. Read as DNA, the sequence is TGTGCCATCAGCTCGGACAAGGGAAACACCATATATTTT.